The T cell receptor beta chain described here comes from a study of blood T cell repertoires in COVID-19. About the research overall: Sources were T cells, B-cell-depleted T cells, or PBMCs; the material itself was cDNA or gDNA.

A single count supports this clone. Only in-frame clones appear in the TCRdb table, and some are missing; sequencing was by immunoSEQ multiplex PCR. This table holds about 390,000 clones, over 75% found once. Germline V gene data show CDR1 as SGHRS and CDR2 as YFSETQ. V was clipped by 4 bases and J by 8 bases; unmatched bases: 5. There are 12 residues in the CDR3. Seattle patient enrollment occurred during active infection, with longitudinal follow-up thereafter. This rearrangement joins TRBV5-1 to TRBJ1-1, with 7 bases identical to TRBD1. The source of this sequence is a woman in her sixties or seventies with COVID-19, enrolled during active disease. Sequenced: peripheral blood. CDR3: CASSEDRREAFF. CDR3 DNA sequence: TGCGCCAGCAGCGAGGACAGGAGGGAAGCTTTCTTT.